This T cell receptor beta chain was identified in a study of CXCR3 chemokines and chemotherapy response in bladder cancer. This clonotype was counted ten times or more. CDR1 MNHNS and CDR2 SASEGT come from the germline V gene. This CDR3 region has 14 residues. V lost 3 bases and J lost 6; bases outside the gene matches: 4. TCRdb processed the PCR reads anew with MiXCR; each CDR3 protein has one entry. The sample records about 8,100 distinct CDR3 sequences, roughly 12% being singletons. The chain employs TRBV6-1 and TRBJ1-2, with TRBD1 identical over 10 bases. Sampling took place from a patient whose treatment included neoadjuvant chemotherapy. The receptor comes from a human donor with bladder cancer that responded to neoadjuvant chemotherapy. The CDR3 spells CASSEGTGVDGYTF. The DNA of the CDR3 is TGTGCCAGCAGTGAGGGGACAGGGGTGGATGGCTACACCTTC.